This TCR beta chain was identified in a study of blood T cells in healthy people across ages. A sample-barcoded 5' primer and a J-beta primer mix were used in a second PCR of roughly 7 to 11 cycles. TCRdb re-derived calls from the 5' RACE reads in MiXCR, one entry per CDR3 protein. In the table there are 600,000 to 800,000 distinct CDR3 sequences, under 25% of which are singletons. The CDR3 runs 15 residues. V lost 0 bases and J lost 6, with 16 bases in between. CDR1 and CDR2 from the germline V gene are SQVTM and ANQGSEA. Sequencing used blood. The clonotype comes from an older man in good health. The chain has TRBV29-1 and TRBJ2-3; D is unresolved. The CDR3, as DNA: TGCAGCGTTGAAGATCAAGTACTAAAAAGGGATACGCAGTATTTT. Its protein product is CSVEDQVLKRDTQYF.